The 27 T cell receptor beta chains given below trace back to one sample, sequenced in a study of shared clonotypes between healthy human individuals. The assay was immunoSEQ multiplex PCR, and TCRdb's table has in-frame clones only and misses some. The sample lists over a million clones; around 82% were seen once. The source material was memory CD4+ T cells from PBMCs. Subset: CD45RA-negative fraction. The receptors were gathered from a man between 18 and 29 years old in good health. Some clones in this sample may be carry-over from other donors' samples.

The chain links TRBV7-9 to TRBJ2-3, with 9 bases fitting TRBD1. The CDR3 is 16 residues long. V shed 2 bases and J 4 bases; nucleotides not matched to a gene: 7. In germline, CDR1 is SEHNR, CDR2 FQNEAQ (reference sequence). This CDR3 is CASSLPTGGKADTQYF. CDR3 in DNA: TGTGCCAGCAGCTTACCCACAGGGGGCAAGGCAGATACGCAGTATTTT.

The V and J genes are TRBV29-1 and TRBJ2-3; D may correspond to TRBD1 or TRBD2 (5 bases each). The CDR3 is 14 residues long. V lost 0 bases, J lost 2 bases, and 9 bases lay in between. CDR1 SQVTM and CDR2 ANQGSEA come from the germline V gene. CDR3 DNA: TGCAGCGTTGAAGATCTGGGGGTCACAGATACGCAGTATTTT. Its translation: CSVEDLGVTDTQYF.

This chain uses TRBV2 with TRBJ1-1, with TRBD1 matching 7 bases. The V gene end was trimmed by 4 bases and the J gene end by 2 bases; junction bases not matched to a gene: 4. Germline V gene sequence: CDR1 SNHLY, CDR2 FYNNEI. CDR3 length: 14 residues. As DNA, the CDR3 is TGTGCCAGCAGTGCACAGGGGTTTAACACTGAAGCTTTCTTT. Translating gives CASSAQGFNTEAFF.

The chain links TRBV27 to TRBJ2-3; a possible D gene is TRBD1 (6 bases). From germline, CDR1 is MNHEY and CDR2 SMNVEV (reference sequence). The CDR3 extends over 15 amino acids. The ends were cut back, 6 bases at V and 2 bases at J, with 15 bases in the middle. CDR3 amino acids: CASRNLRTDTDTQYF. DNA for the CDR3: TGTGCCAGCAGAAACCTCCGGACAGACACAGATACGCAGTATTTT.

The V gene is TRBV25-1, the J gene TRBJ1-4; no clear D gene. CDR3 length: 11 amino acids. Trimming left V 2 bases short and J 10 bases short, with 5 bases between. Germline assignment: CDR1 MGHDK and CDR2 SYGVNS. This CDR3 reads CASSEEAKLFF. The CDR3 nucleotides read TGTGCCAGCAGTGAAGAGGCAAAACTGTTTTTT.

The chain is built from TRBV27 and TRBJ2-2; perhaps TRBD2 as D (6 bases). From germline, CDR1 is MNHEY and CDR2 SMNVEV (reference sequence). V was trimmed by 6 bases and J by 7 bases, leaving 15 bases between them. The CDR3 sequence is 14 residues long. Here the CDR3 DNA reads TGTGCCAGCAGCGGGGGATTTTGGCGCGGGGAGCTGTTTTTT. Amino acids: CASSGGFWRGELFF.

The chain recombines TRBV6-5 with TRBJ1-1, with TRBD1 matching 11 bases. The germline V gene has CDR1 MNHEY and CDR2 SVGAGI. The trim removed 6 bases at V and 7 bases at J, leaving 10 bases unmatched. The CDR3 loop spans 15 amino acids. The CDR3 bases are TGTGCCAGCAGGAAACGGACAGGGGGCGAGGGTGAAGCTTTCTTT. The encoded protein is CASRKRTGGEGEAFF.

This clone was found many times. J is TRBJ1-1 and V is TRBV21-1; the D call TRBD1 from the table was never checked on the DNA. TRBV21-1 has pseudogene status. CDR3 size: 13 residues. The CDR3 coding sequence is TGTGCCAGCCTGGGACAGGAAAACACTGAAGCTTTCTTT. Amino acid sequence: CASLGQENTEAFF.

The chain has TRBV7-2 and TRBJ2-7; 13 positions match TRBD2. V shed 5 bases and J 6 bases; nucleotides not matched to a gene: 7. The CDR3 has 15 amino acids. Germline CDR1 reads SGHTA; CDR2 reads FQGNSA. The CDR3 DNA reads TGTGCCAGCAGCCAAGGACTAGCGGGAGCCGGCGAGCAGTACTTC. The encoded protein is CASSQGLAGAGEQYF.

The rearrangement uses TRBV7-9 and TRBJ1-1; no clear D gene. V was shortened by 8 bases and J by 1 base, with 8 bases between the two germline ends. The CDR3 is 12 residues long. Germline CDR1 SEHNR, CDR2 FQNEAQ (reference sequence). The CDR3 DNA sequence: TGTGCCAGCGGAAGAGCGAACACTGAAGCTTTCTTT. Protein sequence: CASGRANTEAFF.

J is TRBJ1-4 and V is TRBV18, with D unresolved. With 2 bases removed from V and 5 bases from J, the gap between germline ends came to 12 bases. Germline V gene sequence: CDR1 KGHSH, CDR2 LQKENI. The CDR3 has 15 amino acids. The CDR3 DNA sequence: TGTGCCAGCTCACCAAACCAGGTCCAGAATGAAAAACTGTTTTTT. Its translation is CASSPNQVQNEKLFF.

The V gene is TRBV5-4, the J gene TRBJ1-2; D perhaps matches TRBD1 (5 bases). Looked up from germline, CDR1 is SGHNT and CDR2 is YYREEE (reference sequence). This CDR3 is built from 15 residues. V was shortened by 6 bases and J by 4 bases, with 19 bases between the two germline ends. The CDR3 nucleotides are TGTGCCAGCATCCCGAGCTCGGGGGGGGTCTATGGCTACACCTTC. Encoded protein: CASIPSSGGVYGYTF.

This chain uses TRBV5-1 with TRBJ2-2; D ambiguous. Trimming took off 0 bases at V and 6 bases at J, with 6 bases between the two ends. The CDR3 runs to 13 residues. From germline, CDR1 is SGHRS and CDR2 YFSETQ. CDR3 DNA sequence: TGCGCCAGCAGCTTGGGGACGGCCGGGGAGCTGTTTTTT. This sequence encodes CASSLGTAGELFF.

V usage is TRBV5-1 and J usage is TRBJ2-5; 7 bases are a match to TRBD2. The V gene's germline CDR1 is SGHRS and CDR2 YFSETQ. The ends lost 4 bases at V and 4 bases at J; junction bases unmatched: 7. CDR3 length: 14 amino acids. The CDR3: CASSGLADGETQYF. As DNA, the CDR3 is TGCGCCAGCAGCGGCCTAGCGGACGGAGAGACCCAGTACTTC.

The gene calls are TRBV9 and TRBJ2-7; TRBD2 agrees at 7 bases. The ends lost 4 bases at V and 7 bases at J; junction bases unmatched: 14. The CDR3 consists of 15 residues. CDR1 and CDR2 from the germline V gene are SGDLS and YYNGEE. The CDR3 loop reads CASSPRREQPGEQYF. The CDR3 coding sequence is TGTGCCAGCAGCCCCCGGCGGGAGCAACCGGGGGAGCAGTACTTC.

The chain links TRBV28 to TRBJ2-1, with D perhaps given as TRBD1 or TRBD2 (5 bases each). V lost 6 bases and J 5 bases, leaving 20 bases between the germline ends. Germline V CDR1 and CDR2: MDHEN, SYDVKM. This CDR3 comprises 16 residues. CDR3 in amino acids: CASSLGVSRLHNEQFF. DNA for the CDR3: TGTGCCAGCAGCCTAGGGGTGTCCAGACTACACAATGAGCAGTTCTTC.

The V call is TRBV7-9, the J call TRBJ2-3; TRBD2 agrees at 11 bases. From germline, CDR1 is SEHNR and CDR2 FQNEAQ (reference sequence). Germline trimming cut 5 bases from V and 2 bases from J; bases unmatched to any gene: 6. This CDR3 region has 16 residues. CDR3 in DNA: TGTGCCAGCAGCCGTTCGACTAGCGGGACCACAGATACGCAGTATTTT. This sequence encodes CASSRSTSGTTDTQYF.

This clone appeared a few times. The CDR3 sequence: CASSPGGQGDEKLFF. CDR3 sequence (DNA): TGTGCCAGCAGCCCGGGGGGGCAGGGGGATGAAAAACTGTTTTTT. The rearrangement uses TRBV4-2 and TRBJ1-4; TRBD1 agrees at 7 bases. Losses at the gene ends were 4 bases for V and 6 bases for J; bases not matched to a gene: 8. This CDR3 spans 15 amino acids. Germline V gives CDR1 LGHNA, CDR2 YNFKEQ.

The rearrangement links TRBV7-2 to TRBJ1-6; D is ambiguous. Trimming took 1 base from V and 7 from J, leaving 5 bases between them. The germline V gene encodes CDR1 SGHTA and CDR2 FQGNSA. CDR3 length: 13 amino acids. CDR3 nucleotides: TGTGCCAGCAGCTTAGAGGCCAATTCACCCCTCCACTTT. This sequence encodes CASSLEANSPLHF.

The chain links TRBV29-1 to TRBJ2-5, with TRBD2 matching over 7 bases. The trim removed 1 base at V and 5 bases at J, leaving 4 bases unmatched. This CDR3 is 13 amino acids long. CDR1 is SQVTM, CDR2 ANQGSEA, per germline. The CDR3 here is CSVEGRERETQYF. The CDR3 coding sequence is TGCAGCGTTGAAGGGCGGGAGAGGGAGACCCAGTACTTC.

As for this clone: This clone may be a read error of a much larger clone one base away. The same CDR3 arises from other DNA sequences in this sample as well. The rearrangement links TRBV4-3 to TRBJ2-5; 9 bases line up with TRBD1. This CDR3 is built from 15 residues. CDR1 LGHNA and CDR2 YSLEER come from the germline V gene. CDR3 residues: CASSQGQGAQETRYF. CDR3 DNA: TGCGCCAGCAGCCAGGGACAGGGAGCCCAAGAGACCCGGTACTTC.

This clone was found a few times. The rearrangement links TRBV5-4 to TRBJ2-7; D tentatively fits TRBD1 or TRBD2 (7 bases each). Looked up from germline, CDR1 is SGHNT and CDR2 is YYREEE (reference sequence). The CDR3 is made up of 15 amino acids. Trimming pared 4 bases from V and 1 base from J, leaving 15 bases between. CDR3 bases: TGTGCCAGCAGCCAGGGGGGAGCGGGGTCCTACGAGCAGTACTTC. Protein sequence: CASSQGGAGSYEQYF.

V and J are TRBV6-5 and TRBJ2-7, with TRBD1 matching over 8 bases. From germline, CDR1 is MNHEY and CDR2 SVGAGI. Unmatched junction bases numbered 8, after V lost 6 bases and J lost 1 base. This CDR3 has 15 residues. The CDR3 sequence is CASSPDRGYSYEQYF. The DNA of the CDR3 is TGTGCCAGCAGCCCAGACAGGGGCTATTCCTACGAGCAGTACTTC.

The chain has TRBV19 and TRBJ2-1, with TRBD2 identical over 7 bases. The germline gives CDR1 LNHDA, CDR2 SQIVND (reference sequence). This CDR3 is built from 15 residues. V lost 4 bases and J lost 9; bases outside the gene matches: 12. As DNA, the CDR3 is TGTGCCAGTAGTAGAACTAGCGCCCAGGTTGGTGAGCAGTTCTTC. Encoded protein: CASSRTSAQVGEQFF. The variable domain in full, with the rest retrieved from reference TRBV19 and TRBJ2-1, is DGGITQSPKYLFRKEGQNVTLSCEQNLNHDAMYWYRQDPGQGLRLIYYSQIVNDFQKGDIAEGYSVSREKKESFPLTVTSAQKNPTAFYLCASSRTSAQVGEQFFGPGTRLTVL.

This chain joins TRBV7-6 and TRBJ2-5; TRBD2 matches 13 bases. The CDR3 runs 16 residues. J lost 6 bases, V lost 1 base, and 5 bases had no gene match. CDR1 is SGHVS and CDR2 is FNYEAQ in the germline V gene. The CDR3 coding sequence is TGTGCCAGCAGCTTAGTGGGGACTAGCGGGATCAAGACCCAGTACTTC. Translated, it gives CASSLVGTSGIKTQYF.

The V call is TRBV9, the J call TRBJ1-3, with D hard to call. The length of the CDR3 is 14 residues. V was trimmed by 1 base and J by 6 bases, leaving 11 bases between them. Germline CDR1 reads SGDLS; CDR2 reads YYNGEE. CDR3 coding DNA: TGTGCCAGCAGCGTACGGGGTGGACTAAACACCATATATTTT. It codes for CASSVRGGLNTIYF.

The rearrangement links TRBV7-3 to TRBJ2-2, with D possibly matching TRBD2 (6 bases). V dropped 2 bases and J dropped 6 bases, with 10 bases sitting between them. This CDR3 is built from 14 residues. Germline V gives CDR1 SGHTA, CDR2 FQGTGA. CDR3 in amino acids: CASSLLTGAGELFF. In nucleotides, the CDR3 is TGTGCCAGCAGCTTATTGACGGGGGCCGGGGAGCTGTTTTTT.